Shown below are 9 T cell receptor beta chains from a single sample sequenced in a study of cytomegalovirus exposure and HLA in healthy donors. 60 Vbeta and 13 Jbeta primers were used in PCR. Assay: immunoSEQ multiplex PCR; the TCRdb copy retains only in-frame clones and omits some. The sample carries 87,000 or so clones, about 77% recorded once. The specimen sequenced was PBMCs. The source of these receptors is a woman aged 35 to 49 in good health and CMV-seronegative.

The chain has TRBV18 and TRBJ2-5; possibly TRBD2 for D (6 bases). Germline V lookup: CDR1 KGHSH, CDR2 LQKENI. This CDR3 is built from 14 residues. The V end lost 2 bases, the J end lost 2 bases, and 9 bases lay between the germline ends. CDR3 sequence (DNA): TGTGCCAGCTCACCAGCGGGGACTCAAGAGACCCAGTACTTC. As protein: CASSPAGTQETQYF.

As for this clone: One junction end disagrees with the germline gene, perhaps due to a read error. The chain combines TRBV6-1 with TRBJ2-1; TRBD1 or TRBD2 may be the D gene (7 bases each). The CDR3 consists of 17 residues. The V gene's germline CDR1 is MNHNS and CDR2 SASEGT. The CDR3, as DNA: TGTGCCAGCAGGGAAGGGACTAAGGGGGCTCTCTACAATGAGCAGTTCTTC. Translating it yields CASREGTKGALYNEQFF.

V usage is TRBV27 and J usage is TRBJ2-3, with D possibly being TRBD2 (5 bases). The CDR3 contains 14 residues. Trimming pared 2 bases from V and 4 bases from J, leaving 10 bases between. CDR1 is MNHEY, CDR2 SMNVEV, per germline (reference sequence). CDR3 in DNA: TGTGCCAGCAGTTTACCTAGCTATCCAGATACGCAGTATTTT. Amino acid sequence: CASSLPSYPDTQYF.

This chain links TRBV19 with TRBJ1-5; no clear D gene. V was clipped by 3 bases and J by 7 bases, with 13 bases between them. This CDR3 has 14 residues. CDR1 and CDR2 from the germline V gene are LNHDA and SQIVND (reference sequence). CDR3 sequence reads: CASSILREGQPQHF. CDR3 sequence (DNA): TGTGCCAGTAGTATTTTGCGGGAGGGCCAGCCCCAGCATTTT.

This sequence joins TRBV7-2 and TRBJ1-2; D uncertain. CDR1 SGHTA and CDR2 FQGNSA come from the germline V gene. The CDR3 spans 14 residues. Trimming took off 0 bases at V and 0 bases at J, with 5 bases between the two ends. This chain's CDR3 is CASSLASANYGYTF. The CDR3 nucleotides read TGTGCCAGCAGCTTAGCGTCAGCTAACTATGGCTACACCTTC.

This rearrangement joins TRBV6-5 to TRBJ1-1; D is perhaps TRBD1 (6 bases). Trimming left V 6 bases short and J 5 bases short, with 13 bases between. The germline gives CDR1 MNHEY, CDR2 SVGAGI. The length of the CDR3 is 13 residues. The CDR3 sequence is CASSQQGSTEAFF. The CDR3 nucleotides are TGTGCCAGCAGCCAACAGGGTAGTACTGAAGCTTTCTTT.

This clone is a singleton in its sample. CDR3 residues: CASRKGPGEKLFF. The CDR3 DNA is TGTGCCAGCAGGAAAGGGCCGGGGGAAAAACTGTTTTTT. V gene TRBV6-1 combines with J gene TRBJ1-4; no clear D gene. Germline CDR1 and CDR2: MNHNS and SASEGT. The CDR3 loop spans 13 amino acids. Trimming pared 6 bases from V and 8 bases from J, leaving 13 bases between.

V is TRBV2 and J is TRBJ1-2; the D gene is possibly TRBD1 (6 bases). The germline V and J ends were trimmed by 3 bases and 6 bases, with 17 bases remaining between them. Germline V lookup: CDR1 SNHLY, CDR2 FYNNEI. The CDR3 length is 15 residues. CDR3 region: CASSESAQGPNGYTF. As DNA, the CDR3 is TGTGCCAGCAGTGAGTCTGCACAGGGTCCCAATGGCTACACCTTC.

Only a few counts were recorded for this clone. This chain connects TRBV4-2 to TRBJ2-5, with TRBD2 matching over 12 bases. Trimming took 1 base from V and 8 from J; bases not matched to a gene: 11. This CDR3 contains 17 residues. Germline CDR1 reads LGHNA; CDR2 reads YNFKEQ. CDR3 bases: TGTGCCAGCAGCCAAGGGGGGCCTAGCGGGGGGGCGGACACCCAGTACTTC. It specifies CASSQGGPSGGADTQYF.